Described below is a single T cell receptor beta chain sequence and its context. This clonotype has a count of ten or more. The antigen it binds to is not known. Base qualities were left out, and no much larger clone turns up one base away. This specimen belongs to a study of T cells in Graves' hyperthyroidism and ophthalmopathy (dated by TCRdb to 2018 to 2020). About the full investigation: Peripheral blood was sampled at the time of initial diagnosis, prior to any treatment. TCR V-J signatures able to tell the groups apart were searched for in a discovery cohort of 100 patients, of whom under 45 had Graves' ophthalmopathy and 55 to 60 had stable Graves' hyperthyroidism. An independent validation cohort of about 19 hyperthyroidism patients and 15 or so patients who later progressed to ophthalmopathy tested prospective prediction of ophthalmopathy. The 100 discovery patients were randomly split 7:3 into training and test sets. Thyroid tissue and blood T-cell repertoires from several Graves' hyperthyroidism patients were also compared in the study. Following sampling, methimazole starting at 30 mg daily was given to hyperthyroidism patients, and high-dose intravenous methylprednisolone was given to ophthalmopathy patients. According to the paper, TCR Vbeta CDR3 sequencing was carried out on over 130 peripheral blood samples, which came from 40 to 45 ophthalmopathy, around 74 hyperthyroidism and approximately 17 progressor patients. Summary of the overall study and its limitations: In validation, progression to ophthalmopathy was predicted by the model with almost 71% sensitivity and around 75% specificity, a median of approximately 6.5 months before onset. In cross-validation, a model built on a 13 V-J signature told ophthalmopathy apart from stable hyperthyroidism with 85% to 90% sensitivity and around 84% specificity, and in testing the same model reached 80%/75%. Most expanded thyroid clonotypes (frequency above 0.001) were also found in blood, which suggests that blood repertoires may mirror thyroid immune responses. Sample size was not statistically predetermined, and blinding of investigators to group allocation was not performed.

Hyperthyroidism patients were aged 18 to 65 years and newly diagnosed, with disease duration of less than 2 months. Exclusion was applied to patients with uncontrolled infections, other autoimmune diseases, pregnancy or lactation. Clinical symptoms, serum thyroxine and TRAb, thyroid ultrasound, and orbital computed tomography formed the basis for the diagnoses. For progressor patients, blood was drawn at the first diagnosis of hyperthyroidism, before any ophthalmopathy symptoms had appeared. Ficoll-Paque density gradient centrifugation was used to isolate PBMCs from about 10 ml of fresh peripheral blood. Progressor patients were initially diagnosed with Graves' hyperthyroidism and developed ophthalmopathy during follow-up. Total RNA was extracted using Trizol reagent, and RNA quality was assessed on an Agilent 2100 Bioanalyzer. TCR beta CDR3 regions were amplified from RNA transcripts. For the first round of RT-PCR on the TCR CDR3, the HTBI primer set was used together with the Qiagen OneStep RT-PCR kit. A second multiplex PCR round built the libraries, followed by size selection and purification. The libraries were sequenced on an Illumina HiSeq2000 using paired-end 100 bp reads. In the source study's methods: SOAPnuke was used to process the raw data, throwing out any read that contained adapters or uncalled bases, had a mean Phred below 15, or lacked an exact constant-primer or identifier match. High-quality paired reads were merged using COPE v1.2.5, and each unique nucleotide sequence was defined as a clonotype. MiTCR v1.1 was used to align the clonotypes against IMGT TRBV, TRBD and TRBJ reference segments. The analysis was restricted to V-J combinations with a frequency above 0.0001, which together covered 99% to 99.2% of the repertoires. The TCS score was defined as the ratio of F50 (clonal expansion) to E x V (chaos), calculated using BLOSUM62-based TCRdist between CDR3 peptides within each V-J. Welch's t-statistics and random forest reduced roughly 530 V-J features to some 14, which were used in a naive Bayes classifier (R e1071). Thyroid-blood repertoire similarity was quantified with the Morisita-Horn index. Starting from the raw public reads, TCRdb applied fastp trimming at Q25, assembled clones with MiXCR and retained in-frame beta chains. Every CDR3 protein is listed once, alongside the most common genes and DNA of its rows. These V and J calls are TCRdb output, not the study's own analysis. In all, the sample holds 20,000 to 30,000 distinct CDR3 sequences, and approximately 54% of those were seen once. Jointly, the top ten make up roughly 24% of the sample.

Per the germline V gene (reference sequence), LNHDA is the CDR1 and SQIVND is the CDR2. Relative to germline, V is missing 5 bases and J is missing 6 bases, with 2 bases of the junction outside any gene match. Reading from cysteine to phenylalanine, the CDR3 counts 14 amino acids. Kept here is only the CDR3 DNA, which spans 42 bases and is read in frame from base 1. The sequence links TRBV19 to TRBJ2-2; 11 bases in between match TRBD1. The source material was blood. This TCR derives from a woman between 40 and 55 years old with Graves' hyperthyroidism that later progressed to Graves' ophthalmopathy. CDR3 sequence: CASSGTGGSGELFF. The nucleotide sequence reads TGTGCCAGTAGTGGGACAGGGGGATCCGGGGAGCTGTTTTTT. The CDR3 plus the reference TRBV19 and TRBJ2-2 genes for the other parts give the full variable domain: DGGITQSPKYLFRKEGQNVTLSCEQNLNHDAMYWYRQDPGQGLRLIYYSQIVNDFQKGDIAEGYSVSREKKESFPLTVTSAQKNPTAFYLCASSGTGGSGELFFGEGSRLTVL.